This T cell receptor beta chain originates from a study of blood T cells in healthy people across ages. Alongside a J-beta primer mix, a sample-barcoded 5' primer served in a second PCR lasting 7 to 11 cycles. A 12-random-nucleotide template-switch adaptor tagged each cDNA molecule. TCRdb reprocessed the 5' RACE reads with MiXCR, giving one entry per CDR3 protein. The sample holds some 1,500,000 distinct CDR3 sequences, approximately 43% seen once. Details on this clonotype: Its antigen is not identified.

Germline assignment: CDR1 SQVTM and CDR2 ANQGSEA. CDR3 length: 13 amino acids. J gave up 3 bases and V 7 bases, and 5 bases lay outside the gene matches. Study-wide findings and caveats: Naive CD4+ cell counts and diversity both ran higher in long-lived than in aged donors.

The rearrangement links TRBV29-1 to TRBJ2-7; 11 nucleotides line up with TRBD1. The clonotype comes from a woman aged 18-35 years in good health. The sequenced material came from blood. CDR3: CSAGDRGYYEQYF. In DNA form, the CDR3 reads TGCAGCGCCGGGGACAGGGGGTACTACGAGCAGTACTTC.